A selection of T cell receptor beta chains follows, all from one sample in a study of cytomegalovirus exposure and HLA in healthy donors. TCRdb's copy holds only in-frame clones and misses some; the assay was immunoSEQ multiplex PCR. Counted here are about 76,000 clones, over 60% occurring once; the ten biggest clones make up approximately 16%. Source material: PBMCs. These receptors were collected from a woman between 35 and 50 years old in good health and CMV-seropositive. Both conserved end residues are trimmed from each CDR3.

V gene,CDR3 protein
TRBV15,ATSSHRGQGYEQY
TRBV2,ASSDSTGGLSQPQH
TRBV7-2,ASSSSPAGTQY
TRBV5-6,ASSLVVGADEQF
TRBV6-5,ATTKGGDYEQY
TRBV6-1,ASSEIDESPRGTDTQY
TRBV27,ASRMTGNAGNTIY
TRBV5-4,ASSLGLAGGNEQF
TRBV5-1,ASSLVGDRGEKLF
TRBV30,AWTGSGTEAF
TRBV27,ASSWTGGFEKLF
TRBV5-1,ASSSPDADRGLHNTYNEQF
TRBV5-4,ASSWDRAEEQF
TRBV4-1,ASSQARQGPETQY
TRBV10-1,ASSRTGGIYGYT
TRBV19,ASSTAFFGRGSTDTQY
TRBV5-4,ASSLAGGETQY
TRBV30,AWSQGVAYEQY
TRBV2,ASSEDRAPYEQY
TRBV5-8,ASSNYRGPRNTEAF